This T cell receptor beta chain was captured by sequencing in a study of blood T cell repertoires in COVID-19 (dated by TCRdb to the early 2020s). Broadly, across the study: Samples from collaborators originated in the United States, Italy and Spain and spanned both the acute and convalescent phases of COVID-19. The material from the prospective study consisted of cDNA or gDNA derived from T cells, B-cell-depleted T cells, or PBMCs. Subjects who had been exposed to COVID-19, were actively infected with it, or had recovered from it provided the deeply sampled blood TCRbeta repertoires that made up the dataset. A freely available public database, intended as a resource for researchers studying the immune response to SARS-CoV-2, is where the repertoires were released. The samples were drawn from the first 160 participants of the ongoing ImmuneRACE study and from 1,254 subjects provided by 6 global collaborators. A de-identified subject ID, COVID-19 status, age in years and sex were almost always included in the sample metadata. Where HLA class I and class II types were available, the types were taken from metadata supplied by the sample provider, not from assay-based typing.

The CDR3, cysteine through phenylalanine, is 17 amino acids long. The retained sequence is limited to the CDR3, 51 bases, with the frame set at the first base. CDR1 and CDR2, looked up from the germline V gene, are KGHDR and SFDVKD. The junction shows trimming of 3 bases on V and 0 bases on J, plus 14 bases between the germline ends. Comment on this clone: Its antigen specificity is not known. There are no base qualities to consult, and no much larger clone falls within one base.

TCRbeta CDR3 regions were amplified from genomic DNA by means of the immunoSEQ Assay, a bias-controlled multiplex PCR. The study's own analysis went as follows. Nucleated cell counts per sample were estimated from amplification of reference gene primers within the assay. To quantify the absolute abundance of each unique TCRbeta CDR3 rearrangement, sequence reads were collapsed and filtered. For each sample, productive Simpson clonality was calculated as the square root of Simpson's diversity index across productive rearrangements. What TCRdb holds here is the immuneACCESS table cut down to in-frame rearrangements. Part of the clones is not present; checked against another copy, under half of the missing clones reflect an unresolved V gene, and the others are unexplained. V and J calls and clone size come straight from that table; D and trimming were deduced from the DNA. Counted in this sample were some 210,000 clones; 89% of them appeared once. The ten most abundant clones make up around 4.8% of the sample.

The collaborating institutions used their own protocols to collect whole blood in K2EDTA tubes. Collaborator samples were shipped for TCRbeta analysis as frozen whole blood, isolated PBMCs, or DNA extracted from either sample type. What the research found in general, with its limitations: Clinical and demographic metadata were provided uncurated, with the amount varying by source and participant.

The sequenced sample consisted of peripheral blood. The receptor comes from a woman between 35 and 50 years old with acute or convalescent COVID-19. The chain couples TRBV24-1 to TRBJ1-3, and perhaps TRBD1 as D gene, on 6 matching bases. The CDR3 region: CATSDPNPTGSGNTIYF. The DNA sequence reads TGTGCCACCAGTGATCCCAATCCGACAGGCTCTGGAAACACCATATATTTT.